The source of this T cell receptor (beta chain) is a study of T cells in localized non-small cell lung cancer. This CDR3 spans 17 amino acids. V shed 4 bases and J 1 base; nucleotides not matched to a gene: 7. The V gene's germline CDR1 is MNHEY and CDR2 SMNVEV (reference sequence). TCRdb's table, derived via immunoSEQ multiplex PCR, lists solely in-frame clones and lacks some. Among approximately 13,000 clones listed, over 85% were seen once. The chain couples TRBV27 to TRBJ2-5; 12 positions match TRBD1. Sequenced here: peripheral blood mononuclear cells, sampled before any cancer treatment. The TCR sequence derives from a man between 40 and 70 years old with stage III lung adenocarcinoma. The CDR3 sequence is CASSSEGQGAPQETQYF. CDR3 nucleotide sequence: TGTGCCAGCAGTTCCGAGGGACAGGGGGCTCCCCAAGAGACCCAGTACTTC.